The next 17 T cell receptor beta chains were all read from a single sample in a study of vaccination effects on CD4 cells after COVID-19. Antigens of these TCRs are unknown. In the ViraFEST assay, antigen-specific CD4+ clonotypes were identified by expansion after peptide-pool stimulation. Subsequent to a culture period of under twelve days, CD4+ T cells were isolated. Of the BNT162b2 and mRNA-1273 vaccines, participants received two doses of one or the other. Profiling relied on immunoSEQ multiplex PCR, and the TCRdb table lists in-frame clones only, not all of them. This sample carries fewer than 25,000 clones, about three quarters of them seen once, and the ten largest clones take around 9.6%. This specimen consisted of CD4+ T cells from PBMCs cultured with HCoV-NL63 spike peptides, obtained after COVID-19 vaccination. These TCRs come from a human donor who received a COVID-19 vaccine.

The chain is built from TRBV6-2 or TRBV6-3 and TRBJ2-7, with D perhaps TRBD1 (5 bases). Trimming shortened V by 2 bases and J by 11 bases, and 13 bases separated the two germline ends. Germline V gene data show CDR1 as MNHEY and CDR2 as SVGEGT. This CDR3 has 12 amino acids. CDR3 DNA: TGTGCCAGCAGTTACGGGCAGGGTCGTAAGTACTTC. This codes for CASSYGQGRKYF.

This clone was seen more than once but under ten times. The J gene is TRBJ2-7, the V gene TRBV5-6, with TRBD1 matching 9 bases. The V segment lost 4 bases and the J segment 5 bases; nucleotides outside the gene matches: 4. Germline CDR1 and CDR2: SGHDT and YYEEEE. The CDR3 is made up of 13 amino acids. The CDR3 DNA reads TGTGCCAGCAGCGGAGGACAGGGGAACGAGCAGTACTTC. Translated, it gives CASSGGQGNEQYF.

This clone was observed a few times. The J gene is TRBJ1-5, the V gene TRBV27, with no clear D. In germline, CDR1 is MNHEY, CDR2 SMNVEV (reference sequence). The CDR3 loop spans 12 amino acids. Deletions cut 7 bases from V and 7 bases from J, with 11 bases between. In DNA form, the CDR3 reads TGTGCCAGCACCAAGGGATACCAGCCCCAGCATTTT. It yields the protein CASTKGYQPQHF.

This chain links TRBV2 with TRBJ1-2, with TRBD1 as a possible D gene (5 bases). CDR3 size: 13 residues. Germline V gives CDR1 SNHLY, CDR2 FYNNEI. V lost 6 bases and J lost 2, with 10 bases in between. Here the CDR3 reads CASSERQNYGYTF. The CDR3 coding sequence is TGTGCCAGCAGCGAACGACAGAACTATGGCTACACCTTC.

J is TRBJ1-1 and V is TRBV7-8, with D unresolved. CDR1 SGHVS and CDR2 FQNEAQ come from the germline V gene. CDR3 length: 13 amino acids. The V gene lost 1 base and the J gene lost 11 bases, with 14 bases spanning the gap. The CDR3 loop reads CASSLERDSTAFF. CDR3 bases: TGTGCCAGCAGCTTAGAACGCGATTCGACGGCTTTCTTT. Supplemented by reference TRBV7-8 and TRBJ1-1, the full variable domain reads GAGVSQSPRYKVAKRGQDVALRCDPISGHVSLFWYQQALGQGPEFLTYFQNEAQLDKSGLPSDRFFAERPEGSVSTLKIQRTQQEDSAVYLCASSLERDSTAFFGQGTRLTVV.

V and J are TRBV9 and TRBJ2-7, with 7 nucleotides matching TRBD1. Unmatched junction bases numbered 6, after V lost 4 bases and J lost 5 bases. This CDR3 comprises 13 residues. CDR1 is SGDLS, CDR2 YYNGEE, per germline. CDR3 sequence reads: CASSSLTGNEQYF. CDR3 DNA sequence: TGTGCCAGCAGCTCGCTGACAGGGAACGAGCAGTACTTC.

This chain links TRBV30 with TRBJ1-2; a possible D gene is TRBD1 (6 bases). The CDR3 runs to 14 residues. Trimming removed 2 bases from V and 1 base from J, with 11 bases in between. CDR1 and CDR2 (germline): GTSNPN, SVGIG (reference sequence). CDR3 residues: CAWSPAGVNYGYTF. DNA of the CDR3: TGTGCCTGGAGTCCCGCAGGGGTTAACTATGGCTACACCTTC.

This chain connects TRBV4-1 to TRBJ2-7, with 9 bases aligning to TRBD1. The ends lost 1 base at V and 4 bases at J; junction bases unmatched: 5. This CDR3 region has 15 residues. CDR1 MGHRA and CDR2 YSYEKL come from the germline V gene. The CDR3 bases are TGCGCCAGCAGCCAAGGGGACAGGGCCCAATACGAGCAGTACTTC. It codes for CASSQGDRAQYEQYF.

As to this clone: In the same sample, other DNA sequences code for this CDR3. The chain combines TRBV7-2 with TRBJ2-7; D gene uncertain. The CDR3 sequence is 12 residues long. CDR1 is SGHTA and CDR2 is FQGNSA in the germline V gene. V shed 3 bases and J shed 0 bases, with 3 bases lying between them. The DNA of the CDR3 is TGTGCCAGCAGCTTGAGCTCCTACGAGCAGTACTTC. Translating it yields CASSLSSYEQYF. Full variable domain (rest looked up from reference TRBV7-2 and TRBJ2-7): GAGVSQSPSNKVTEKGKDVELRCDPISGHTALYWYRQSLGQGLEFLIYFQGNSAPDKSGLPSDRFSAERTGGSVSTLTIQRTQQEDSAVYLCASSLSSYEQYFGPGTRLTVT.

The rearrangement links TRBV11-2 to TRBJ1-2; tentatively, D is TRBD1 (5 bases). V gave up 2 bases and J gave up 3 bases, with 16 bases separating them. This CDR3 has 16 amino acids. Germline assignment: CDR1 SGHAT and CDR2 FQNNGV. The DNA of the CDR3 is TGTGCCAGCAGCTTAAGCGCCAGGGTAGGCGACTATGGCTACACCTTC. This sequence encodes CASSLSARVGDYGYTF.

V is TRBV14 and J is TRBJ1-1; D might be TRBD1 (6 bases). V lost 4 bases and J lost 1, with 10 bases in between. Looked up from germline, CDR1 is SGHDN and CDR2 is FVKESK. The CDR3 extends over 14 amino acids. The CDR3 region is CASSPGTTNTEAFF. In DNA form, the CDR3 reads TGTGCCAGCAGCCCTGGGACAACGAACACTGAAGCTTTCTTT.

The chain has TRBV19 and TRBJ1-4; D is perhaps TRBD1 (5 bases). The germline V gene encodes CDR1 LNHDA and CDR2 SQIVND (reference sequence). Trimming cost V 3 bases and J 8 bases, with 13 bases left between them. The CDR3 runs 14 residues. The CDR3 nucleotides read TGTGCCAGTAGTATGTCAGGGTCGGGCGAAAAACTGTTTTTT. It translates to CASSMSGSGEKLFF.

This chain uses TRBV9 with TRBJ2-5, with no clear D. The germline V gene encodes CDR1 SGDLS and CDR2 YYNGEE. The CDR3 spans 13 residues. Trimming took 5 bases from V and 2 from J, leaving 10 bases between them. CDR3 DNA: TGTGCCAGCAGTAGAACTTCACAAGAGACCCAGTACTTC. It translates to CASSRTSQETQYF.

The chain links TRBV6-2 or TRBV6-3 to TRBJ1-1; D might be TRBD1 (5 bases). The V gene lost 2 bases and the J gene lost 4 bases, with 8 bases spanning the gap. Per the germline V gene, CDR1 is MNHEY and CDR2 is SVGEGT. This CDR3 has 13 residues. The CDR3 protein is CASSYGASTEAFF. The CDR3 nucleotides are TGTGCCAGCAGTTACGGGGCGAGCACTGAAGCTTTCTTT.

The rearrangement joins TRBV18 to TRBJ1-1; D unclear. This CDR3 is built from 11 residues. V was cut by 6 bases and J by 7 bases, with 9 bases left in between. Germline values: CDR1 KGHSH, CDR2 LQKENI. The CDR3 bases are TGTGCCAGCTCCCGGTGGGATGAAGCTTTCTTT. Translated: CASSRWDEAFF.

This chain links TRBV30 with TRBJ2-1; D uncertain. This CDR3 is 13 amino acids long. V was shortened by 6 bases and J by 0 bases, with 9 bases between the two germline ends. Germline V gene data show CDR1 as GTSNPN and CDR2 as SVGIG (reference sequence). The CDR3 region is CACTQSSYNEQFF. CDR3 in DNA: TGTGCCTGTACGCAAAGCTCCTACAATGAGCAGTTCTTC.

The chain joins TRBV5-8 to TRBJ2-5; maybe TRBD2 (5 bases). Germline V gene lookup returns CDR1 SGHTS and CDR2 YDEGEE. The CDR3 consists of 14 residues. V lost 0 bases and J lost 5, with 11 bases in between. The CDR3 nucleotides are TGTGCCAGCAGCTTGGCGCGGGTCGGGGAGACCCAGTACTTC. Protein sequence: CASSLARVGETQYF.